Following are 23 T cell receptor beta chains from one sample sequenced in a study of T cells after yellow fever vaccination. TCRdb fed the 5' RACE reads into MiXCR, producing one record per CDR3 protein. The data show roughly 330,000 distinct CDR3 sequences, around 6.8% seen once. Sequencing used PBMCs, obtained 35 to 50 days after the first yellow fever vaccination. The receptors stem from a man younger than 35 who received the YFV17D yellow fever vaccine.

Only a few counts were recorded for this clonotype. The V call is TRBV6-5, the J call TRBJ1-1, with D hard to call. This CDR3 has 15 residues. V dropped 5 bases and J dropped 1 base, with 14 bases sitting between them. The germline CDR1 and CDR2 sequences are MNHEY and SVGAGI. The CDR3 reads CASSHGRHPNTEAFF. The CDR3 DNA reads as TGTGCCAGCAGTCACGGTCGACACCCGAACACTGAAGCTTTCTTT.

This clonotype was found a few times. The chain recombines TRBV20-1 with TRBJ2-1, with a possible D match to TRBD2 (5 bases). This CDR3 has 15 amino acids. Germline CDR1 reads DFQATT; CDR2 reads SNEGSKA (reference sequence). Between the trimmed V and J ends, which lost 4 bases and 0 bases, there was a span of 13 bases. DNA of the CDR3: TGCAGTGCTACTCACGGGGTTGGCTCCTACAATGAGCAGTTCTTC. It codes for CSATHGVGSYNEQFF.

This clonotype was picked up many times. The rearrangement joins TRBV5-5 to TRBJ2-3; TRBD2 might be the D (6 bases). Germline lookup yields CDR1 SGHKS and CDR2 YYEKEE (reference sequence). This CDR3 has 13 residues. V lost 4 bases, J lost 6 bases, and 12 bases lay in between. For the CDR3, the DNA is TGTGCCAGCAGCGCTCACCTAGCGGATACGCAGTATTTT. Translated: CASSAHLADTQYF.

The chain is built from TRBV20-1 and TRBJ2-1; possible D gene TRBD2, 5 bases. The germline gives CDR1 DFQATT, CDR2 SNEGSKA (reference sequence). V lost 0 bases and J lost 4, with 10 bases in between. This CDR3 comprises 14 residues. In DNA form, the CDR3 reads TGCAGTGCTAGAGATCAGAGCGGTTACAATGAGCAGTTCTTC. It encodes CSARDQSGYNEQFF.

The table lists this clonotype with a few counts. The rearrangement links TRBV6-2 or TRBV6-3 to TRBJ1-2; the D is unclear. Per the germline V gene, CDR1 is MNHEY and CDR2 is SVGEGT. The CDR3 has 15 residues. V was pared by 7 bases and J by 0 bases, with 15 bases between. For the CDR3, the DNA is TGTGCCAGCACCGGACTGAGAATAGCTAACTATGGCTACACCTTC. This codes for CASTGLRIANYGYTF.

This clonotype was picked up a small number of times. The CDR3 spells CATSDPSASSYNEQFF. CDR3 coding DNA: TGTGCCACCAGTGACCCCAGTGCGAGCTCCTACAATGAGCAGTTCTTC. The V and J genes are TRBV24-1 and TRBJ2-1; D call uncertain. The V end was cut by 4 bases, the J end by 0 bases, with 12 bases between. The CDR3 is 16 amino acids. Germline-derived CDR1 and CDR2 are KGHDR and SFDVKD.

Only a few counts were recorded for this clonotype. The J gene is TRBJ1-3, the V gene TRBV5-1; D possibly corresponds to TRBD1 (5 bases). The ends were cut back, 0 bases at V and 3 bases at J, with 10 bases in the middle. This CDR3 spans 15 amino acids. Germline CDR1 reads SGHRS; CDR2 reads YFSETQ. The CDR3 DNA is TGCGCCAGCAGCTTGGAGCTCAGGGTTGGAAACACCATATATTTT. Protein sequence: CASSLELRVGNTIYF. Together with reference TRBV5-1 and TRBJ1-3, the CDR3 gives the full variable domain: KAGVTQTPRYLIKTRGQQVTLSCSPISGHRSVSWYQQTPGQGLQFLFEYFSETQRNKGNFPGRFSGRQFSNSRSEMNVSTLELGDSALYLCASSLELRVGNTIYFGEGSWLTVV.

This clonotype was counted between two and nine times. The chain carries TRBV20-1 and TRBJ2-3, with unresolved D. Trimming removed 7 bases at V and 5 bases at J, with 10 bases between. This CDR3 spans 11 amino acids. From germline, CDR1 is DFQATT and CDR2 SNEGSKA (reference sequence). The CDR3 sequence is CSVTLLDTQYF. CDR3 DNA sequence: TGCAGTGTCACCCTTTTAGATACGCAGTATTTT.

The V call is TRBV7-2, the J call TRBJ1-2, with no clear D. V lost 5 bases to trimming and J lost 7 bases, with 14 bases between them. Germline CDR1 is SGHTA and CDR2 is FQGNSA. CDR3 length: 13 residues. The CDR3 nucleotides read TGTGCCAGCAGCCGACCGGTGGTGGGTGGCTACACCTTC. Translating gives CASSRPVVGGYTF.

This clonotype was picked up a small number of times. The chain carries TRBV7-2 and TRBJ2-7; D remains unclear. This CDR3 has 14 amino acids. The V gene lost 2 bases and the J gene lost 2 bases, with 10 bases spanning the gap. Germline lookup yields CDR1 SGHTA and CDR2 FQGNSA. The chain's CDR3 is CASSLSDATYEQYF. The CDR3 DNA follows: TGTGCCAGCAGCTTATCCGACGCCACCTACGAGCAGTACTTC.

This clonotype was seen repeatedly, ten times or more. The CDR3 sequence: CASSFLTGNTGELFF. In nucleotides, the CDR3 is TGTGCCAGCAGCTTCTTAACAGGAAACACCGGGGAGCTGTTTTTT. The V call is TRBV28, the J call TRBJ2-2; the D gene is possibly TRBD1 (5 bases). From germline, CDR1 is MDHEN and CDR2 SYDVKM. V was shortened by 6 bases and J by 2 bases, with 13 bases between the two germline ends. CDR3 length: 15 amino acids.

CDR3 in DNA: TGCGCCAGCAGCTTGGAAGACGGCTGGAACACCGGGGAGCTGTTTTTT. Its translation: CASSLEDGWNTGELFF. J is TRBJ2-2 and V is TRBV5-1; no clear D gene. This CDR3 comprises 16 residues. The V and J ends lost 0 bases and 1 base respectively, with 10 bases between them. Germline CDR1 is SGHRS and CDR2 is YFSETQ.

This clonotype was counted only a few times. V gene TRBV15 combines with J gene TRBJ2-3; the D gene could be TRBD1 or TRBD2 (6 bases each). The CDR3 sequence is 16 residues long. V gave up 1 base and J gave up 0 bases, with 11 bases separating them. CDR1 and CDR2 (germline): LNHNV, YYDKDF (reference sequence). The CDR3 sequence: CATSRAPGASTDTQYF. CDR3 nucleotide sequence: TGTGCCACCAGCAGAGCCCCGGGGGCGAGCACAGATACGCAGTATTTT.

The genes are TRBV2 and TRBJ2-1, with TRBD2 matching over 10 bases. Germline CDR1 and CDR2: SNHLY and FYNNEI. V lost 7 bases and J lost 0; bases outside the gene matches: 12. CDR3 length equals 18 residues. CDR3 sequence reads: CASNLRLAGASSYNEQFF. In DNA form, the CDR3 reads TGTGCCAGCAACCTCCGGCTAGCGGGGGCCAGCTCCTACAATGAGCAGTTCTTC. Full variable domain (missing parts from reference TRBV2 and TRBJ2-1): EPEVTQTPSHQVTQMGQEVILRCVPISNHLYFYWYRQILGQKVEFLVSFYNNEISEKSEIFDDQFSVERPDGSNFTLKIRSTKLEDSAMYFCASNLRLAGASSYNEQFFGPGTRLTVL.

The count of this clonotype is one. V gene TRBV5-5 combines with J gene TRBJ2-2; 7 bases align to TRBD2. The CDR3 length is 14 residues. From germline, CDR1 is SGHKS and CDR2 YYEKEE (reference sequence). V was pared by 4 bases and J by 5 bases, with 5 bases of the junction left unmatched. CDR3 residues: CASSQLGGTGELFF. CDR3 sequence (DNA): TGTGCCAGCAGCCAACTCGGGGGGACCGGGGAGCTGTTTTTT. The variable domain in full, with the rest retrieved from reference TRBV5-5 and TRBJ2-2, is DAGVTQSPTHLIKTRGQQVTLRCSPISGHKSVSWYQQVLGQGPQFIFQYYEKEERGRGNFPDRFSARQFPNYSSELNVNALLLGDSALYLCASSQLGGTGELFFGEGSRLTVL.

The chain uses TRBV2 and TRBJ1-6, with D possibly TRBD1 on 5 matching bases. In germline, CDR1 is SNHLY, CDR2 FYNNEI. The CDR3 runs 14 residues. Trimming shortened V by 3 bases and J by 10 bases, and 13 bases separated the two germline ends. CDR3 bases: TGTGCCAGCAGTGACCAGGGCTTATTATCACCCCTCCACTTT. Its protein is CASSDQGLLSPLHF.

J is TRBJ2-7 and V is TRBV12-3 or TRBV12-4, with D tentatively TRBD2 (6 bases). With 4 bases removed from V and 0 bases from J, the gap between germline ends came to 10 bases. This CDR3 has 14 residues. The CDR3 bases are TGTGCCAGCAGTTGGGGCGGGGTCTCCTACGAGCAGTACTTC. Amino acid sequence: CASSWGGVSYEQYF.

This clonotype was found a few times. The chain combines TRBV5-1 with TRBJ1-1, with D unclear. The length of the CDR3 is 12 residues. Per germline, CDR1 SGHRS and CDR2 YFSETQ. The germline V and J ends were trimmed by 0 bases and 7 bases, with 7 bases remaining between them. The CDR3 reads CASSLEQNEAFF. Here the CDR3 DNA reads TGCGCCAGCAGCTTGGAACAGAATGAAGCTTTCTTT.

This clonotype was observed a few times. The J gene is TRBJ2-7, the V gene TRBV20-1; 8 positions match TRBD2. Trimming cost V 4 bases and J 5 bases; bases outside gene matches: 7. The CDR3 covers 13 residues. Germline V gene lookup returns CDR1 DFQATT and CDR2 SNEGSKA (reference sequence). This CDR3 reads CSATAGGWDEQYV. DNA for the CDR3: TGCAGTGCTACCGCGGGGGGCTGGGACGAGCAGTACGTC.

This clonotype was counted a few times. The chain has TRBV7-9 and TRBJ2-1; D is uncertain. V lost 1 base and J lost 8, with 3 bases in between. Germline-derived CDR1 and CDR2 are SEHNR and FQNEAQ (reference sequence). The CDR3 runs to 11 residues. The CDR3 sequence: CASSLVYEQFF. The CDR3 bases are TGTGCCAGCAGCTTAGTATATGAGCAGTTCTTC.

This rearrangement joins TRBV7-2 to TRBJ2-1; 7 bases agree with TRBD2. CDR3 size: 15 residues. The germline CDR1 and CDR2 sequences are SGHTA and FQGNSA. Trimming cost V 5 bases and J 0 bases; bases outside gene matches: 4. This CDR3 reads CASSRTRASYNEQFF. CDR3 DNA sequence: TGTGCCAGCAGCCGGACTAGGGCCTCCTACAATGAGCAGTTCTTC.

This clonotype was seen a handful of times. The rearrangement uses TRBV28 and TRBJ2-7; D may be TRBD2 (5 bases). There are 14 residues in the CDR3. V gave up 3 bases and J gave up 3 bases, with 12 bases separating them. The germline gives CDR1 MDHEN, CDR2 SYDVKM. This CDR3 is CASSFDGGSYEQYV. CDR3 DNA sequence: TGTGCCAGCAGTTTTGACGGAGGCAGCTACGAGCAGTACGTC.

This clonotype was seen ten or more times. The chain has TRBV7-2 and TRBJ2-2, with 8 bases that match TRBD2. This CDR3 has 14 residues. V was pared by 3 bases and J by 3 bases, with 0 bases of the junction left unmatched. CDR1 and CDR2 (germline): SGHTA, FQGNSA. The CDR3 protein is CASSFSGDTGELFF. The CDR3 nucleotides are TGTGCCAGCAGCTTTAGCGGGGACACCGGGGAGCTGTTTTTT.